Presented here are 32 T cell receptor beta chains from one specimen sequenced in a study of read filtering for tumor transcriptome and immune sequencing. The library was built from 400 to 500 ng RNA with molecular barcoded adaptors for alpha/delta and beta/gamma chains. Via MiXCR, TCRdb re-called the reads, giving one row per CDR3 protein. This sample yields more than 100,000 distinct CDR3 sequences, of which approximately 13% are seen a single time; 8% to 9% belongs to the top ten. The specimen was a population of CD138-negative cells sorted from bone marrow. The receptors originated from a donor aged 40 or older with multiple myeloma.

This clonotype showed up many times. This chain links TRBV3-1 with TRBJ2-7, with a weak D call TRBD1 (6 bases). Trimming removed 1 base at V and 3 bases at J, with 16 bases between. This CDR3 comprises 16 residues. Germline CDR1 is LGHDT and CDR2 is YNNKEL (reference sequence). CDR3 sequence: CASSQVQTGSDYEQYF. The CDR3 region has the DNA TGTGCCAGCAGCCAAGTCCAAACAGGGTCCGACTACGAGCAGTACTTC.

The chain uses TRBV20-1 and TRBJ2-5; TRBD1 agrees at 7 bases. V trimming: 0 bases; J trimming: 8 bases; junction bases outside the gene matches: 6. Germline V gene sequence: CDR1 DFQATT, CDR2 SNEGSKA (reference sequence). This CDR3 is built from 13 residues. The CDR3 loop is CSARDHRGRTQYF. The CDR3 DNA follows: TGCAGTGCTAGAGATCACAGGGGCCGAACCCAGTACTTC.

This clonotype showed up many times. The rearrangement joins TRBV7-9 to TRBJ2-3; 7 bases agree with TRBD1. The CDR3 sequence is 15 residues long. From germline, CDR1 is SEHNR and CDR2 FQNEAQ (reference sequence). Trimming removed 4 bases from V and 3 bases from J; junction bases left unmatched: 7. The CDR3 DNA reads TGTGCCAGCAGCTCCTTACAGGGGCGGACAGATACGCAGTATTTT. The encoded protein is CASSSLQGRTDTQYF. The full variable domain, its missing parts supplied by reference TRBV7-9 and TRBJ2-3, is DTGVSQNPRHKITKRGQNVTFRCDPISEHNRLYWYRQTLGQGPEFLTYFQNEAQLEKSRLLSDRFSAERPKGSFSTLEIQRTEQGDSAMYLCASSSLQGRTDTQYFGPGTRLTVL.

The table lists this clonotype with a few counts. J is TRBJ2-5 and V is TRBV5-6; D might be TRBD2 (7 bases). This CDR3 is 16 amino acids long. V shed 3 bases and J shed 5 bases, with 20 bases lying between them. Looked up from germline, CDR1 is SGHDT and CDR2 is YYEEEE. CDR3 in DNA: TGTGCCAGCAGCTGGGCGGGGGCCGGGGGCCTGGAGACCCAGTACTTC. This encodes CASSWAGAGGLETQYF. Drawing the rest from reference TRBV5-6 and TRBJ2-5, the complete variable domain is DAGVTQSPTHLIKTRGQQVTLRCSPKSGHDTVSWYQQALGQGPQFIFQYYEEEERQRGNFPDRFSGHQFPNYSSELNVNALLLGDSALYLCASSWAGAGGLETQYFGPGTRLLVL.

The sample holds many counts of this clonotype. The J gene is TRBJ2-1, the V gene TRBV29-1; TRBD2 matches at 7 bases. The CDR3 has 14 amino acids. Germline lookup yields CDR1 SQVTM and CDR2 ANQGSEA. J lost 4 bases, V lost 6 bases, and 9 bases had no gene match. For the CDR3, the DNA is TGCAGCGTAGAGCGGGATGGTTGGTACAATGAGCAGTTCTTC. Protein product: CSVERDGWYNEQFF.

To note about this clonotype: A much larger clone differs from this one at a single base, so this may be a read error. The chain has TRBV10-3 and TRBJ2-1; 10 bases are a match to TRBD1. CDR1 and CDR2 from the germline V gene are ENHRY and SYGVKD. With 6 bases clipped from V and 12 bases from J, the junction kept 11 bases outside the gene matches. The CDR3 covers 14 residues. The CDR3 reads CAIRNDRGLRVQFF. CDR3 nucleotide sequence: TGTGCCATCAGGAACGACAGGGGGCTAAGAGTGCAGTTCTTC.

The table lists this clonotype with a few counts. J is TRBJ2-5 and V is TRBV3-1; D not certain. V lost 3 bases, J lost 5 bases, and 4 bases lay in between. In germline, CDR1 is LGHDT, CDR2 YNNKEL (reference sequence). This CDR3 region has 11 residues. CDR3: CASSHPETQYF. The CDR3 nucleotides read TGTGCCAGCAGCCACCCGGAGACCCAGTACTTC.

This clonotype was seen at least ten times. V usage is TRBV7-2 and J usage is TRBJ2-2; 12 bases line up with TRBD2. CDR1 and CDR2 (germline): SGHTA, FQGNSA. This CDR3 spans 15 amino acids. Trimming cost V 11 bases and J 4 bases; bases outside gene matches: 8. The CDR3 here is CAVDPSGRGTGELFF. In nucleotides, the CDR3 is TGTGCCGTCGATCCTAGCGGGAGGGGCACCGGGGAGCTGTTTTTT.

This clonotype was seen many times. This chain links TRBV11-2 with TRBJ1-5; a weak D match, TRBD1 (6 bases). Germline V gene data show CDR1 as SGHAT and CDR2 as FQNNGV. The germline V and J ends were trimmed by 1 base and 0 bases, with 10 bases remaining between them. This CDR3 spans 16 amino acids. The CDR3 is CASSLGGTRSNQPQHF. In nucleotides, the CDR3 is TGTGCCAGCAGCTTAGGCGGGACACGTAGCAATCAGCCCCAGCATTTT.

On this clonotype itself: At one of its ends the junction is not consistent with the germline gene, which may arise from a read error. The rearrangement uses TRBV11-3 and TRBJ2-1; tentative D call: TRBD2 (5 bases). Germline assignment: CDR1 SGHNT and CDR2 YENEEA. The CDR3 spans 14 residues. Written as DNA, the CDR3 is TGTGCCAGCAACTTAGCTGAGGGTTACAATGGGCAGTTCTTC. Its protein is CASNLAEGYNGQFF. Drawing the rest from reference TRBV11-3 and TRBJ2-1, the complete variable domain is EAGVVQSPRYKIIEKKQPVAFWCNPISGHNTLYWYLQNLGQGPELLIRYENEEAVDDSQLPKDRFSAERLKGVDSTLKIQPAELGDSAVYLCASNLAEGYNGQFFGPGTRLTVL.

Turning to this clonotype: At one end, the junction sequence differs from germline, possibly due to a read error. The chain recombines TRBV6-2 or TRBV6-3 with TRBJ2-7; 7 nucleotides align to TRBD1. Germline CDR1 reads MNHEY; CDR2 reads SVGEGT. This CDR3 is built from 14 residues. CDR3 in DNA: TGTGCCAGCCGAACCGGGACAGCGTCCTACGAGCGGTACTTC. Translation: CASRTGTASYERYF.

The rearrangement uses TRBV29-1 and TRBJ2-3; D remains unclear. The CDR3 is 13 amino acids. The germline gives CDR1 SQVTM, CDR2 ANQGSEA. V was shortened by 2 bases and J by 2 bases, with 8 bases between the two germline ends. The DNA for the CDR3 is TGCAGCGTTGAATCGGCGACCACAGATACGCAGTATTTT. This encodes CSVESATTDTQYF.

This clonotype has a count of ten or more. The chain links TRBV29-1 to TRBJ1-1, with 7 positions matching TRBD1. V trimming: 6 bases; J trimming: 6 bases; junction bases outside the gene matches: 16. From germline, CDR1 is SQVTM and CDR2 ANQGSEA. The CDR3 is made up of 15 amino acids. The CDR3 loop is CSVRSTGDDWAEAFF. CDR3 coding DNA: TGCAGCGTGAGGAGTACAGGGGATGATTGGGCTGAAGCTTTCTTT.

This clonotype was detected ten times or more. J is TRBJ2-7 and V is TRBV6-2 or TRBV6-3, with D maybe TRBD2 (6 bases). The CDR3 sequence is 16 residues long. The ends were cut back, 6 bases at V and 0 bases at J, with 18 bases in the middle. The germline V gene has CDR1 MNHEY and CDR2 SVGEGT. CDR3 in DNA: TGTGCCAGCAGCCGCCCGGGACTCACAAGCTCCTACGAGCAGTACTTC. This gives the protein CASSRPGLTSSYEQYF.

Ten or more counts support this clonotype. This chain joins TRBV29-1 and TRBJ2-3; 13 nucleotides align to TRBD2. V was clipped by 5 bases and J by 5 bases; unmatched bases: 7. Germline assignment: CDR1 SQVTM and CDR2 ANQGSEA. The length of the CDR3 is 15 residues. This chain's CDR3 is CSVTGTSGNLDTQYF. The CDR3 DNA follows: TGCAGCGTTACCGGGACTAGCGGGAATCTAGATACGCAGTATTTT.

This clonotype appeared many times. The gene calls are TRBV2 and TRBJ2-7; a weak D match, TRBD1 (5 bases). Trimming left V 4 bases short and J 2 bases short, with 15 bases between. The length of the CDR3 is 15 residues. Germline CDR1 reads SNHLY; CDR2 reads FYNNEI. This CDR3 reads CASSVGHPEAYEQYF. The CDR3 DNA reads TGTGCCAGCAGTGTTGGACACCCCGAAGCCTACGAGCAGTACTTC.

This clonotype has ten or more counts. The chain carries TRBV5-4 and TRBJ2-1, with 8 bases identical to TRBD2. Trimming took 2 bases from V and 3 from J; bases not matched to a gene: 4. This CDR3 has 15 residues. Germline lookup yields CDR1 SGHNT and CDR2 YYREEE (reference sequence). The CDR3 loop is CASSLSGGDYNEQFF. DNA for the CDR3: TGTGCCAGCAGCTTAAGCGGGGGCGACTACAATGAGCAGTTCTTC.

This clonotype has more than one count but fewer than ten. Here the CDR3 omits its conserved ending phenylalanine or tryptophan, so a read error is the likely source. V usage is TRBV4-1 and J usage is TRBJ2-1; weak D call: TRBD2 (5 bases). Trimming removed 1 base at V and 9 bases at J, with 22 bases between. CDR1 is MGHRA, CDR2 YSYEKL, per germline. The CDR3 length is 17 residues. In DNA form, the CDR3 reads TGCGCCAGCAGCCAAGTTGGAGAGCGGACTGGAGTCGGTGAGCAGTTCTTA. Its protein product is CASSQVGERTGVGEQFL.

This clonotype appeared a few times. The chain is built from TRBV20-1 and TRBJ2-7, with D tentatively TRBD2 (6 bases). The CDR3 is 17 residues long. Germline V gene lookup returns CDR1 DFQATT and CDR2 SNEGSKA (reference sequence). V gave up 0 bases and J gave up 6 bases, with 24 bases separating them. For the CDR3, the DNA is TGCAGTGCTAGAGATGCGGGGAGCCCGGGAAAAGGGAGCGAGCAGTACTTC. Amino acids: CSARDAGSPGKGSEQYF.

V usage is TRBV6-2 or TRBV6-3 and J usage is TRBJ1-1; D is ambiguous. This CDR3 region has 13 residues. Germline CDR1 is MNHEY and CDR2 is SVGEGT. V lost 6 bases, J lost 2 bases, and 10 bases lay in between. In nucleotides, the CDR3 is TGTGCCAGCAGATTTGCACTTAACACTGAAGCTTTCTTT. Its protein is CASRFALNTEAFF.

This clonotype came up many times. The V call is TRBV7-2, the J call TRBJ2-5; D call uncertain. Germline V gives CDR1 SGHTA, CDR2 FQGNSA. V was cut by 1 base and J by 3 bases, with 9 bases left in between. The CDR3 loop spans 14 amino acids. This CDR3 is CASSLVRREETQYF. The CDR3 DNA sequence: TGTGCCAGCAGCTTAGTCAGGAGAGAAGAGACCCAGTACTTC.

In its sample, this clonotype was seen a few times. The J gene is TRBJ2-5, the V gene TRBV20-1; 11 bases are shared with TRBD2. Germline V gene data show CDR1 as DFQATT and CDR2 as SNEGSKA (reference sequence). The length of the CDR3 is 15 residues. The trim removed 6 bases at V and 3 bases at J, leaving 9 bases unmatched. CDR3 amino acids: CSALPGTSGKETQYF. The CDR3 DNA reads TGCAGTGCCCTACCCGGGACTAGCGGCAAAGAGACCCAGTACTTC.

This clonotype has ten or more counts. The genes are TRBV7-2 and TRBJ2-1, with D possibly matching TRBD1 (6 bases). V lost 1 base, J lost 4 bases, and 8 bases lay in between. CDR3 length: 14 residues. In germline, CDR1 is SGHTA, CDR2 FQGNSA. The DNA for the CDR3 is TGTGCCAGCAGCTTAGACAGGGAATACAATGAGCAGTTCTTC. Amino acids: CASSLDREYNEQFF.

The chain uses TRBV7-9 and TRBJ2-1; TRBD2 might be the D (6 bases). CDR1 is SEHNR, CDR2 FQNEAQ, per germline (reference sequence). This CDR3 has 16 residues. V lost 0 bases and J 3 bases, leaving 12 bases between the germline ends. CDR3 DNA: TGTGCCAGCAGCTTAGCGAAGCGGGCAAACTACAATGAGCAGTTCTTC. Translation gives CASSLAKRANYNEQFF.

This clonotype has a handful of counts. The chain uses TRBV20-1 and TRBJ2-3, with D possibly TRBD2 on 6 matching bases. V lost 3 bases and J lost 4, with 14 bases in between. The CDR3 is 14 residues long. Per germline, CDR1 DFQATT and CDR2 SNEGSKA (reference sequence). This chain's CDR3 is CSASPRLVADTQYF. The CDR3 DNA is TGCAGTGCTAGTCCCAGACTAGTTGCAGATACGCAGTATTTT.

This clonotype was found many times. The chain couples TRBV18 to TRBJ1-5; D remains unclear. CDR1 and CDR2 (germline): KGHSH, LQKENI. Trimming took off 3 bases at V and 0 bases at J, with 12 bases between the two ends. The CDR3 extends over 16 amino acids. This chain's CDR3 is CASSPRREYSNQPQHF. The CDR3 DNA is TGTGCCAGCTCACCGAGAAGGGAATATAGCAATCAGCCCCAGCATTTT.

This clonotype was observed at least ten times. V gene TRBV10-2 combines with J gene TRBJ2-7; 12 bases are a match to TRBD1. CDR3 size: 15 residues. V dropped 6 bases and J dropped 2; count of bases not matched to a gene: 5. Germline loops: CDR1 WSHSY, CDR2 SAAADI. For the CDR3, the DNA is TGCGCCAGCAGGGTAGGGACAGGGGGCGCCTACGAGCAGTACTTC. Encoded protein: CASRVGTGGAYEQYF.

In its sample, this clonotype was seen many times. The chain has TRBV20-1 and TRBJ2-3; D is ambiguous. V lost 3 bases and J 2 bases, leaving 9 bases between the germline ends. This CDR3 region has 13 residues. The V gene's germline CDR1 is DFQATT and CDR2 SNEGSKA (reference sequence). The CDR3 is CSARVGHTDTQYF. For the CDR3, the DNA is TGCAGTGCTAGGGTTGGGCACACAGATACGCAGTATTTT.

At least ten counts were recorded for this clonotype. This chain connects TRBV30 to TRBJ1-1, with D possibly being TRBD1 (5 bases). V gave up 2 bases and J gave up 5 bases, with 12 bases separating them. CDR1 is GTSNPN, CDR2 SVGIG, per germline (reference sequence). There are 13 residues in the CDR3. The CDR3 protein is CAWSRGEKTEAFF. CDR3 nucleotide sequence: TGTGCCTGGAGTAGAGGGGAGAAAACTGAAGCTTTCTTT.

The table lists this clonotype with many counts. The chain joins TRBV7-8 to TRBJ1-1; D is ambiguous. Germline loops: CDR1 SGHVS, CDR2 FQNEAQ. The CDR3 sequence is 14 residues long. V was trimmed by 5 bases and J by 5 bases, leaving 15 bases between them. CDR3 protein: CASSPTRRWTEAFF. The CDR3 bases are TGTGCCAGCAGCCCAACACGGCGGTGGACTGAAGCTTTCTTT.

This clonotype came up many times. The chain has TRBV6-5 and TRBJ1-1, with D perhaps matching TRBD1 (6 bases). Germline loops: CDR1 MNHEY, CDR2 SVGAGI. V lost 6 bases and J 3 bases, leaving 17 bases between the germline ends. The CDR3 sequence is 15 residues long. The CDR3 protein is CASRKRGELYTEAFF. The DNA for the CDR3 is TGTGCCAGCAGGAAAAGGGGGGAGTTGTACACTGAAGCTTTCTTT.

As for this clonotype: A much larger clone lies one base from this, so it may be a read error. The CDR3 DNA follows: TGTGCCAGCAGCGTAGCTCCAGGGGGCAGGAATGAGCAGTTCTTC. Its translation: CASSVAPGGRNEQFF. This chain connects TRBV9 to TRBJ2-1, with TRBD1 matching 8 bases. CDR3 length equals 15 residues. V gave up 0 bases and J gave up 7 bases; unmatched junction bases: 6. Germline values: CDR1 SGDLS, CDR2 YYNGEE.